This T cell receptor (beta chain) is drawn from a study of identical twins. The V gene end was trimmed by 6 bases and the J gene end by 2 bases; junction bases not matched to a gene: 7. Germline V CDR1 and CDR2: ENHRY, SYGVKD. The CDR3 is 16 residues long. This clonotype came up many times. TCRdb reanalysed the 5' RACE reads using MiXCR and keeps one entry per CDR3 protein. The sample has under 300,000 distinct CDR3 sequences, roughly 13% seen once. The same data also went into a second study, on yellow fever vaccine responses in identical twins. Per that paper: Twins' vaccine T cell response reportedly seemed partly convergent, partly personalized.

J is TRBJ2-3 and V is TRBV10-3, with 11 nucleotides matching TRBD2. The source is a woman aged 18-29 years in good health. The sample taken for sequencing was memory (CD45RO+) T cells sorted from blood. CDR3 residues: CAISSGTSGSTDTQYF. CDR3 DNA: TGTGCCATCAGCTCCGGGACTAGCGGATCCACAGATACGCAGTATTTT.